There are many counts of the clone carrying this T cell receptor beta chain. As yet, its antigen is unknown. V shed 5 bases and J 5 bases; nucleotides not matched to a gene: 4. Germline V lookup: CDR1 GTSNPN, CDR2 SVGIG (reference sequence). The CDR3 consists of 13 residues. This sample is part of a study of T cells in Graves' hyperthyroidism and ophthalmopathy. Study results and limitations: Patients with ophthalmopathy were separated from those with stable hyperthyroidism by a 13 V-J model.

The CDR3 regions of TCR beta were amplified from RNA transcripts. With the HTBI primer set, the TCR CDR3 went through a first round of RT-PCR. TCRdb re-derived calls from the multiplex PCR reads in MiXCR, one entry per CDR3 protein. The sample consists of roughly 640,000 distinct CDR3 sequences, about a sixth of them appearing once. The sequencing sample was made of blood. The clonotype originates from a middle-aged woman with Graves' ophthalmopathy. The V gene is TRBV30, the J gene TRBJ1-5, with 9 bases lining up with TRBD1. This chain's CDR3 is CAWAQGADQPQHF. In DNA form, the CDR3 reads TGTGCCTGGGCACAGGGGGCTGATCAGCCCCAGCATTTT. The full variable domain, with the rest looked up from reference TRBV30 and TRBJ1-5, is SQTIHQWPATLVQPVGSPLSLECTVEGTSNPNLYWYRQAAGRGLQLLFYSVGIGQISSEVPQNLSASRPQDRQFILSSKKLLLSDSGFYLCAWAQGADQPQHFGDGTRLSIL.